This T cell receptor (beta chain) was recorded in a study of vaccination effects on CD4 cells after COVID-19. Study-level background: A few convalescent patients were sampled after vaccination (early and late). Study results and limitations: Clonal contraction was marked in infection- and vaccine-induced clones late after vaccination.

ViraFEST expansion of antigen-specific CD4+ T cells with viral peptide pools preceded sequencing. The culture ran for 9 to 11 days, and then CD4+ T cells were isolated. Sometime from March through December 2020, the person acquired a SARS-CoV-2 infection that PCR confirmed. Everyone in the study got two shots of either the BNT162b2 or mRNA-1273 vaccine. For each well, 1.9 million or so PBMC were cultured with 10 IU/ml IL-2 and roughly 9.2 ug/ml peptides. CDR3 length equals 16 residues. CDR1 and CDR2 from the germline V gene are MGHRA and YSYEKL. Trimming at V came to 9 bases and at J to 0 bases, leaving 5 bases not matched to a gene. On this clone: Its antigen is unknown.

The table came from immunoSEQ multiplex PCR; TCRdb's copy has only in-frame clones and leaves some out. The sample includes 17,000 or so clones, around 80% of them seen just once. This chain connects TRBV4-1 to TRBJ2-2; 12 bases align to TRBD2. The specimen comprised CD4+ T cells from PBMCs cultured with SARS-CoV-2 spike peptides, sampled after COVID-19 vaccination. The sequence derives from a human donor who had a prior SARS-CoV-2 infection. The CDR3 bases are TGCGCCAGTTCGACTAGCGGGGGAGCGAACACCGGGGAGCTGTTTTTT. Its translation is CASSTSGGANTGELFF.